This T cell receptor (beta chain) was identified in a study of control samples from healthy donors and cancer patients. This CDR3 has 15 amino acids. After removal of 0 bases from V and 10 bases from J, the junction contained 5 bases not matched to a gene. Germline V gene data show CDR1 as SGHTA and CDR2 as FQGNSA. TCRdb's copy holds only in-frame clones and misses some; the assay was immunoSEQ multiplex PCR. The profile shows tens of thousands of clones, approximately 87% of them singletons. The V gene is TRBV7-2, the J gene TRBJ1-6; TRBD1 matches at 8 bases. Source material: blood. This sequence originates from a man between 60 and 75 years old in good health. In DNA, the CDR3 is TGTGCCAGCAGCTTAGCGGCAGGGGGCAACTCACCCCTCCACTTT. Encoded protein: CASSLAAGGNSPLHF.